The rows below give T cell receptor beta chains drawn from one sample of a study of shared clonotypes between healthy human individuals. Produced via immunoSEQ multiplex PCR; TCRdb's table is partial and in-frame only. The sample includes about 2 million clones, around 96% of them seen just once. Material for sequencing was naive CD8+ T cells sorted from blood. All receptors derive from a young man in good health. Both conserved end residues are part of each CDR3. The D gene is left open where the match is weak. A clone size is listed for some rows: how often the clone was seen (once, few, many), or a class if it is expanded.

D	V	J	size	CDR3	DNA
TRBD1	TRBV19	TRBJ2-3	NA	CASSTGQGATDTQYF	TGTGCCAGTAGCACGGGACAGGGGGCCACAGATACGCAGTATTTT
NA	TRBV6-5	TRBJ2-3	NA	CASSYSLGSTDTQYF	TGTGCCAGCAGTTACTCTTTGGGTTCCACAGATACGCAGTATTTT
NA	TRBV7-9	TRBJ2-7	NA	CASSLEAVGPDEQYF	TGTGCCAGCAGCTTAGAGGCAGTGGGGCCGGACGAGCAGTACTTC
NA	TRBV7-9	TRBJ2-7	NA	CASSPLVAALGNEQYF	TGTGCCAGCAGCCCCCTGGTAGCTGCCCTCGGGAACGAGCAGTACTTC
NA	TRBV27	TRBJ2-4	NA	CASTDFRGIQYF	TGTGCCAGCACGGACTTTCGAGGCATTCAGTACTTC
TRBD2	TRBV11-2	TRBJ2-3	NA	CASSSVRGGLDTQYF	TGTGCCAGCAGCTCAGTGCGGGGGGGTTTAGATACGCAGTATTTT
NA	TRBV5-1	TRBJ1-1	NA	CASSPQDQAGNLDTEAFF	TGCGCCAGCAGCCCCCAAGACCAGGCAGGGAATTTGGACACTGAAGCTTTCTTT
NA	TRBV6-5	TRBJ2-6	NA	CASSFQGSANVLTF	TGTGCCAGCAGTTTCCAGGGTTCCGCCAACGTCCTGACTTTC
NA	TRBV11-2	TRBJ2-7	once	CASSLGTFYEQYF	TGTGCCAGCAGCCTGGGGACCTTCTACGAGCAGTACTTC
NA	TRBV6-1	TRBJ2-3	NA	CASRIGILADTQYF	TGTGCCAGCAGGATAGGAATCCTGGCAGATACGCAGTATTTT
NA	TRBV4-1	TRBJ1-1	NA	CASNPRGRNTEAFF	TGCGCCAGCAACCCCCGTGGGAGAAACACTGAAGCTTTCTTT
NA	TRBV11-2	TRBJ2-6	NA	CASSLWPLTANVLTF	TGTGCCAGCAGCTTATGGCCTCTAACGGCCAACGTCCTGACTTTC
NA	TRBV6-1	TRBJ2-5	NA	CASSEDFSDKQETQYF	TGTGCCAGCAGTGAAGACTTTTCGGACAAACAAGAGACCCAGTACTTC
NA	TRBV2	TRBJ2-2	once	CASSATGELFF	TGTGCCAGCAGTGCTACCGGGGAGCTGTTTTTT
TRBD1	TRBV6-1	TRBJ2-7	once	CASSIIDRALYEQYF	TGTGCCAGCAGTATCATAGACAGGGCCCTTTACGAGCAGTACTTC
NA	TRBV6-5	TRBJ1-5	NA	CASSFDSSNQPQHF	TGTGCCAGCAGTTTCGACAGTAGCAATCAGCCCCAGCATTTT
TRBD2	TRBV10-1	TRBJ2-1	NA	CASSESSGTINEQFF	TGCGCCAGCAGTGAGAGCAGCGGGACCATCAATGAGCAGTTCTTC
TRBD1	TRBV5-6	TRBJ2-7	NA	CASSVTGGAEQYF	TGTGCCAGCAGCGTCACAGGGGGAGCCGAGCAGTACTTC
NA	TRBV7-6	TRBJ2-7	NA	CASSFRRDYEQYF	TGTGCCAGCAGCTTTCGCAGGGACTACGAGCAGTACTTC
NA	TRBV4-2	TRBJ1-1	NA	CASSQQGGGGMNTEAFF	TGTGCCAGCAGCCAGCAAGGAGGCGGGGGAATGAACACTGAAGCTTTCTTT
TRBD1	TRBV27	TRBJ2-5	NA	CASSPGTGSGETQYF	TGTGCCAGCAGCCCCGGGACAGGGTCTGGGGAGACCCAGTACTTC
NA	TRBV13	TRBJ2-2	NA	CASSPTLLTGELFF	TGTGCCAGCAGTCCCACTCTCCTCACCGGGGAGCTGTTTTTT
NA	TRBV13	TRBJ2-1	NA	CASSLGLPAFYNEQFF	TGTGCCAGCAGCTTAGGGCTCCCGGCATTCTACAATGAGCAGTTCTTC
TRBD1	TRBV28	TRBJ2-2	NA	CASSLSLGQVNTGELFF	TGTGCCAGCAGTTTATCCCTCGGACAGGTCAACACCGGGGAGCTGTTTTTT
NA	TRBV27	TRBJ1-1	NA	CASSLVWNTEAFF	TGTGCCAGCAGTTTAGTCTGGAACACTGAAGCTTTCTTT
NA	TRBV9	TRBJ2-7	NA	CASSLGPTVQYF	TGTGCCAGCAGCCTCGGACCGACTGTGCAGTACTTC
NA	TRBV5-1	TRBJ2-7	NA	CASSGEVAYEQYF	TGCGCCAGCAGCGGGGAGGTTGCCTACGAGCAGTACTTC
NA	TRBV10-3	TRBJ1-4	NA	CAIKGEGVHEKLFF	TGTGCCATCAAAGGCGAAGGGGTACATGAAAAACTGTTTTTT
NA	TRBV6-5	TRBJ2-1	NA	CASSPTVEAYNEQFF	TGTGCCAGCAGTCCCACGGTCGAGGCCTACAATGAGCAGTTCTTC
NA	TRBV9	TRBJ2-7	few	CASSVGGYEQYF	TGTGCCAGCAGCGTAGGCGGCTACGAGCAGTACTTC
NA	TRBV19	TRBJ2-7	NA	CASSSGAYEQYF	TGTGCCAGTAGCTCAGGGGCCTACGAGCAGTACTTC
NA	TRBV7-3	TRBJ1-6	NA	CASSFLSGGNSPLHF	TGTGCCAGCAGCTTCCTGAGCGGGGGCAATTCACCCCTCCACTTT
TRBD2	TRBV7-9	TRBJ2-3	NA	CASNQRASGAHSTDTQYF	TGTGCCAGCAACCAACGGGCTAGCGGGGCACATAGCACAGATACGCAGTATTTT